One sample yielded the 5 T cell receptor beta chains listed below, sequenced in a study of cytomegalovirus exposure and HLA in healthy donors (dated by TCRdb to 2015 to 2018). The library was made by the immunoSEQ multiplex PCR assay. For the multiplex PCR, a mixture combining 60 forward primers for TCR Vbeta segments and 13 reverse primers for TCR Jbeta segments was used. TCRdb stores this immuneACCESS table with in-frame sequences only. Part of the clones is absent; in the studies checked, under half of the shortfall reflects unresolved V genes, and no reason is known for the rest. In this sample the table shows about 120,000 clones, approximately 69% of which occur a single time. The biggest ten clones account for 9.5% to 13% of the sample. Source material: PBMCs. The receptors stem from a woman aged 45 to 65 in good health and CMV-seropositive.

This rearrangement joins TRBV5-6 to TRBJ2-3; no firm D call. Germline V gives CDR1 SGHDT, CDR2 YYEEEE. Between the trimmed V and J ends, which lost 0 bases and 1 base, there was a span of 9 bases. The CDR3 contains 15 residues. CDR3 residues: CASSLGSRGTDTQYF. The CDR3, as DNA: TGTGCCAGCAGCTTGGGGAGTCGGGGCACAGATACGCAGTATTTT.

CDR3 amino acids: CASSQEMDKTDTQYF. For the CDR3, the DNA is TGCGCCAGCAGCCAAGAAATGGACAAAACAGATACGCAGTATTTT. The chain combines TRBV4-1 with TRBJ2-3, with D possibly being TRBD1 (5 bases). V lost 0 bases and J lost 3, with 10 bases in between. CDR3 length: 15 residues. CDR1 is MGHRA and CDR2 is YSYEKL in the germline V gene.

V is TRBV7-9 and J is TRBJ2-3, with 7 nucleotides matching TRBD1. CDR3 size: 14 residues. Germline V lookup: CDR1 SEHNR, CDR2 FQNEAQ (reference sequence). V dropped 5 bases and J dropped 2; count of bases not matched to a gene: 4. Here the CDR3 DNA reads TGTGCCAGCAGCCGGGGACAGTTCACAGATACGCAGTATTTT. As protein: CASSRGQFTDTQYF.

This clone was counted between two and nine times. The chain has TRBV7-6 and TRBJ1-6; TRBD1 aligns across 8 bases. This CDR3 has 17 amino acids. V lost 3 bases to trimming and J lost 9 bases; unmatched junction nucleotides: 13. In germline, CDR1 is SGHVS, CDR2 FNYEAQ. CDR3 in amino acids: CASSFGTTGDSVSPLHF. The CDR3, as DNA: TGTGCCAGCAGCTTCGGGACGACAGGGGACTCCGTTTCACCCCTCCACTTT.

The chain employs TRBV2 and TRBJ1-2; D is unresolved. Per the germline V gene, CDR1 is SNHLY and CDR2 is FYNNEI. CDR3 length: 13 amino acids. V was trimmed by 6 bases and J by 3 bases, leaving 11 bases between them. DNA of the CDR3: TGTGCCAGCAGCGCGACGAGCGACTATGGCTACACCTTC. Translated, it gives CASSATSDYGYTF.